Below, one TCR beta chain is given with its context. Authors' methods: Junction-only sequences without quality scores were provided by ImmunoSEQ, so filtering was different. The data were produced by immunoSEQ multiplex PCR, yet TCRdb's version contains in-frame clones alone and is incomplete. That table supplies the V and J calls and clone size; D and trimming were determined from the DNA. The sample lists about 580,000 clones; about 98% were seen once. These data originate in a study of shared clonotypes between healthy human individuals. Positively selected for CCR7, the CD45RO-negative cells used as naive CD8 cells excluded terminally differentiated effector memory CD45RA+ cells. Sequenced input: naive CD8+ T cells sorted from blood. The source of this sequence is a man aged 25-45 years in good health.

The CDR3 region is CASSITGTGKIREETQYF. Here the CDR3 DNA reads TGCGCCAGCAGCATCACCGGGACAGGGAAAATCAGGGAAGAGACCCAGTACTTC. The rearrangement joins TRBV5-1 to TRBJ2-5; 9 nucleotides agree with TRBD1. CDR1 is SGHRS, CDR2 YFSETQ, per germline. The CDR3 is 18 residues long. Trimming at V came to 4 bases and at J to 3 bases, leaving 16 bases not matched to a gene.